These T cell receptor beta chains were read from a single sample in a study of cytomegalovirus exposure and HLA in healthy donors. Only in-frame clones appear in the TCRdb table, and some are missing; sequencing was by immunoSEQ multiplex PCR. The repertoire includes approximately 210,000 clones, about nine tenths of them detected once, and roughly 1.3% sits in the top ten. The sequenced sample was PBMCs. The receptor source for this set is a young man in good health and CMV-seronegative. The CDR3 runs from the conserved cysteine through the conserved F or W. The D gene is left open where the match is weak. Clone size is not always given. Where it is, it says once, few, many or a class for expanded clones.

D: -; V: TRBV6-1; size: -; J: TRBJ2-7; CDR3: CASSEMEGFYEQYF; DNA: TGTGCCAGCAGTGAAATGGAGGGTTTCTACGAGCAGTACTTC
D: -; V: TRBV13; size: -; J: TRBJ2-7; CDR3: CASSPPPGAHEQYF; DNA: TGTGCCAGCAGCCCCCCCCCGGGAGCCCACGAGCAGTACTTC
D: TRBD1; V: TRBV29-1; size: -; J: TRBJ1-1; CDR3: CSVEKTGLAEAFF; DNA: TGCAGCGTTGAGAAGACAGGGTTAGCTGAAGCTTTCTTT
D: TRBD1; V: TRBV5-6; size: -; J: TRBJ1-1; CDR3: CASSDTGVSEAFF; DNA: TGTGCCAGCAGCGACACAGGGGTATCTGAAGCTTTCTTT
D: TRBD1; V: TRBV28; size: -; J: TRBJ1-3; CDR3: CASSRRQGGFGNTIYF; DNA: TGTGCCAGCAGTCGCAGACAGGGAGGTTTCGGAAACACCATATATTTT
D: -; V: TRBV6-6; size: -; J: TRBJ1-1; CDR3: CASSYRGATEAFF; DNA: TGTGCCAGCAGTTACCGGGGGGCCACTGAAGCTTTCTTT
D: TRBD1; V: TRBV4-3; size: once; J: TRBJ1-2; CDR3: CASSQGSPNRGPNYGYTF; DNA: TGCGCCAGCAGCCAAGGAAGCCCCAACAGGGGGCCTAACTATGGCTACACCTTC
D: -; V: TRBV2; size: -; J: TRBJ1-2; CDR3: CASSDPGTRYGYTF; DNA: TGTGCCAGCAGTGACCCCGGGACACGCTATGGCTACACCTTC
D: TRBD1; V: TRBV27; size: once; J: TRBJ1-2; CDR3: CASSYQGGYGYTF; DNA: TGTGCCAGCAGTTATCAGGGGGGCTATGGCTACACCTTC
D: -; V: TRBV18; size: -; J: TRBJ1-2; CDR3: CASSPASSGNYGYTF; DNA: TGTGCCAGCTCACCAGCGTCCAGCGGGAACTATGGCTACACCTTC
D: TRBD1; V: TRBV4-2; size: -; J: TRBJ1-1; CDR3: CASSLGTGGSLGTEAFF; DNA: TGTGCCAGCAGCCTCGGGACAGGGGGCTCTCTTGGCACTGAAGCTTTCTTT
D: -; V: TRBV10-2; size: -; J: TRBJ2-5; CDR3: CASIRTPQGPETQYF; DNA: TGCGCCAGCATCAGGACTCCTCAGGGGCCAGAGACCCAGTACTTC
D: -; V: TRBV9; size: once; J: TRBJ1-4; CDR3: CASSHAAVGEGVVPQEKLFF; DNA: TGTGCCAGCAGCCACGCCGCTGTAGGGGAGGGGGTGGTACCTCAAGAAAAACTGTTTTTT
D: -; V: TRBV29-1; size: -; J: TRBJ1-3; CDR3: CSVLGWGDSGNTIYF; DNA: TGCAGCGTCCTCGGGTGGGGAGACTCTGGAAACACCATATATTTT
D: -; V: TRBV2; size: -; J: TRBJ2-1; CDR3: CASSERGIAYNEQFF; DNA: TGTGCCAGCAGTGAACGGGGAATAGCCTACAATGAGCAGTTCTTC
D: -; V: TRBV2; size: -; J: TRBJ2-7; CDR3: CASIGDSYEQYF; DNA: TGTGCCAGCATCGGGGACTCCTACGAGCAGTACTTC
D: TRBD1; V: TRBV7-6; size: -; J: TRBJ1-1; CDR3: CASSRVRGVDTEAFF; DNA: TGTGCCAGCAGTCGGGTCAGGGGGGTCGACACTGAAGCTTTCTTT
D: -; V: TRBV7-9; size: -; J: TRBJ1-1; CDR3: CASSFQENTEAFF; DNA: TGTGCCAGCAGCTTCCAGGAGAACACTGAAGCTTTCTTT
D: TRBD2; V: TRBV10-3; size: -; J: TRBJ2-1; CDR3: CAISESGAGSWNEQFF; DNA: TGTGCCATCAGTGAGTCAGGAGCGGGATCATGGAATGAGCAGTTCTTC
D: TRBD2; V: TRBV19; size: -; J: TRBJ2-5; CDR3: CASSIRLAGGTWETQYF; DNA: TGTGCCAGTAGTATCCGATTAGCGGGAGGCACCTGGGAGACCCAGTACTTC